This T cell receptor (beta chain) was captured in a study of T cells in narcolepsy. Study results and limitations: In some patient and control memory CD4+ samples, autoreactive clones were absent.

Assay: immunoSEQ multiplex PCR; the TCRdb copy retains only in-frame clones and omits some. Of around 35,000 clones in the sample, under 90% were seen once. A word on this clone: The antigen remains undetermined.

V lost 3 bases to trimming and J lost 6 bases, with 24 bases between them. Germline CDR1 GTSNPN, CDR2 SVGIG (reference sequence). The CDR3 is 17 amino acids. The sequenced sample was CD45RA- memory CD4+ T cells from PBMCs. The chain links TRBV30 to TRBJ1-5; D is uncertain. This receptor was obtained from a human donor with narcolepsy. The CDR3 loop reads CAWSSLPLQEALQPQHF. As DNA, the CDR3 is TGTGCCTGGAGCTCACTTCCGCTGCAGGAGGCCCTTCAGCCCCAGCATTTT.